Listed below are T cell receptor beta chains from one sample, sequenced in a study of blood T cell repertoires in COVID-19. The repertoire was sequenced with immunoSEQ multiplex PCR; TCRdb's copy has only in-frame clones and lacks some. The data hold about 350,000 clones, with about 89% observed a single time. The sample was peripheral blood. Every receptor here comes from a woman in her 50s with COVID-19, enrolled during active disease. Both conserved end residues are part of each CDR3.

V | CDR3
TRBV9 | CASSARTYQGGLDAGELFF
TRBV5-6 | CASSFLGRGYEQYF
TRBV19 | CASSIDGGAGVYEQYF
TRBV10-3 | CAISEAAGSTDTQYF
TRBV7-8 | CASSPVTGVGYGYTF
TRBV6-5 | CASSADSLNQPQHF
TRBV10-1 | CASSEPGLAGTDTQYF
TRBV18 | CASSPISPTTDTQYF
TRBV3-1/TRBV3-2 | CASSQAYYEQYF
TRBV6-5 | CASRSLPERNTEAFF
TRBV2 | CASSDYRVNTEAFF
TRBV10-3 | CAISESEGLGGNTIYF
TRBV6-5 | CASSYARTGNEQFF
TRBV5-1 | CASSRAVANYGYTF
TRBV30 | CAWTMTGPNQPQHF
TRBV30 | CASTWGAGANEQFF
TRBV28 | CASEKQGRGTEAFF
TRBV27 | CASSSILAGASYEQYF
TRBV3-1/TRBV3-2 | CASSQLSGSSYNEQFF
TRBV27 | CASSLGQTNPYGYTF
TRBV9 | CASSVEAGPQETQYF
TRBV30 | CAWSGGASGVKNIQYF
TRBV6-5 | CASRGTGNQPQHF
TRBV6-5 | CASSTGGSYNEQFF
TRBV30 | CAWSVLEFLSPLHF
TRBV15 | CATSRTATGFYNEQFF
TRBV19 | CASIPEGALNTEAFF
TRBV2 | CAAGEVKTGELFF
TRBV30 | CAWTRYQTSGSLYEQYF
TRBV9 | CASSPEALDSYNEQFF
TRBV9 | CASSLGTRASEAFF
TRBV24-1 | CATEPAGGSYEQYF
TRBV18 | CASSQGSDTEAFF
TRBV5-1 | CASSNPGLAGIGADTQYF
TRBV12-3/TRBV12-4 | CASTGAYEQYF
TRBV3-1/TRBV3-2 | CASSQGGLAGRGEQYF
TRBV14 | CASSQVTGTPEAFF
TRBV6-5 | CASRGTVTYEQYF
TRBV6-5 | CASSTRQGEAFF
TRBV7-9 | CASSLGQGQETQYF
TRBV28 | CASRGTSGRAVEQYF
TRBV27 | CASSFGQVPYNEQFF
TRBV12-3/TRBV12-4 | CASSLSPAPSLFF
TRBV11-2 | CASSLDGAGLGYTF
TRBV6-2/TRBV6-3 | CASSTTSGLYNEQFF
TRBV7-6 | CASSLWADQVHGYTF
TRBV4-2 | CASSREAPGLAGYNEQFF
TRBV18 | CASSPGSSGTYEQYF
TRBV19 | CASRLTGSSDEQYF
TRBV4-2 | CASSRLAGAGVFAGELFF
TRBV5-1 | CASSPGGSGPYEQYF
TRBV10-3 | CASRLNVGRGAADTQYF
TRBV27 | CASSSSTSFKQYF